The T cell receptor (beta chain) described here comes from a study of CD8 T cells in Susac syndrome. Study-level findings and limits: It was acknowledged by the study that relatively few individuals were included in its TCR sequencing and HLA analysis.

On this clonotype: Its antigen remains unidentified.

The CDR3 runs to 14 residues. Trimming took 2 bases from V and 6 from J, leaving 14 bases between them. RNA, at about 0.45 to 1 ug, was reverse transcribed with random hexamers. The method of amplification for TCR beta CDR3 was immunoSEQ multiplex PCR, covering 54 Vbeta and 13 Jbeta. One entry per CDR3 protein results from TCRdb running MiXCR on the immunoSEQ multiplex PCR reads. The repertoire holds about 120,000 distinct CDR3 sequences, with 85% to 95% as singletons. CD8+ and CD4+ T cells from blood underwent TCR beta sequencing. The multiple sclerosis controls were treatment-naive patients, and their relapsing-remitting disease was stable or active.

The sample was CD4+ T cells from PBMCs. This sequence joins TRBV12-3 or TRBV12-4 and TRBJ2-7; tentative D call: TRBD2 (7 bases). The receptor was derived from a human donor with multiple sclerosis. The chain's CDR3 is CASSLRGGAGEQYF. CDR3 sequence (DNA): TGTGCCAGCAGTTTAAGAGGGGGGGCAGGCGAGCAGTACTTC.